The 15 T cell receptor beta chains below were found in one sample sequenced in a study of cytomegalovirus exposure and HLA in healthy donors. PCR employed 60 Vbeta and 13 Jbeta primers. TCRdb's copy holds only in-frame clones and misses some; the assay was immunoSEQ multiplex PCR. The table lists about 120,000 clones, approximately 15% of them singletons. The sample comprised PBMCs. All receptors derive from a woman aged 18-30 years in good health and CMV-seronegative.

The rearrangement joins TRBV21-1 to TRBJ2-3; the table's TRBD1 call for D was not verified on the DNA. TRBV21-1 is shown as a pseudogene. The CDR3 length is 13 residues. CDR3 sequence: CASTLGGGRTQYF. CDR3 bases: TGTGCCAGCACCCTAGGAGGGGGCAGGACGCAGTATTTT.

This chain connects TRBV19 to TRBJ2-7; a possible D gene is TRBD1 (6 bases). The ends were cut back, 1 base at V and 2 bases at J, with 12 bases in the middle. The V gene's germline CDR1 is LNHDA and CDR2 SQIVND (reference sequence). This CDR3 region has 15 residues. CDR3 sequence reads: CASSIAPGTTYEQYF. In DNA, the CDR3 is TGTGCCAGTAGTATAGCCCCCGGGACAACCTACGAGCAGTACTTC.

This clone was seen more than once but under ten times. V and J are TRBV28 and TRBJ2-5, with D perhaps TRBD2 (5 bases). Germline V gives CDR1 MDHEN, CDR2 SYDVKM. The V end was cut by 3 bases, the J end by 3 bases, with 17 bases between. CDR3 length equals 16 residues. Here the CDR3 reads CASSFRLPVGEETQYF. CDR3 DNA sequence: TGTGCCAGCAGTTTCCGACTCCCAGTGGGAGAAGAGACCCAGTACTTC.

This clone was seen at least ten times. The V call is TRBV10-3, the J call TRBJ2-7; the D gene is possibly TRBD1 (6 bases). Germline V CDR1 and CDR2: ENHRY, SYGVKD. Trimming took off 0 bases at V and 2 bases at J, with 11 bases between the two ends. CDR3 size: 15 residues. CDR3 in amino acids: CAISESGTPPYEQYF. CDR3 sequence (DNA): TGTGCCATCAGTGAGTCCGGGACACCGCCCTACGAGCAGTACTTC.

This sequence joins TRBV7-9 and TRBJ1-4; D is undetermined. V shed 5 bases and J shed 14 bases, with 18 bases lying between them. Germline V gene lookup returns CDR1 SEHNR and CDR2 FQNEAQ (reference sequence). The CDR3 extends over 13 amino acids. The CDR3 here is CASSAISGSYLFF. DNA of the CDR3: TGTGCCAGCAGCGCCATCAGCGGCTCATATCTGTTTTTT.

This clone was observed a handful of times. The same CDR3 arises from other DNA sequences in this sample as well. V gene TRBV2 combines with J gene TRBJ1-1; D call uncertain. CDR3 size: 14 residues. Trimming cost V 0 bases and J 5 bases, with 10 bases left between them. Germline CDR1 is SNHLY and CDR2 is FYNNEI. The CDR3 DNA sequence: TGTGCCAGCAGTGAAGCGCTTCGGGGAACTGAAGCTTTCTTT. Its translation is CASSEALRGTEAFF.

Only a few counts were recorded for this clone. V is TRBV30 and J is TRBJ2-1; 7 nucleotides line up with TRBD1. V lost 2 bases and J lost 6; bases outside the gene matches: 16. Germline V lookup: CDR1 GTSNPN, CDR2 SVGIG (reference sequence). The CDR3 runs 17 residues. In DNA form, the CDR3 reads TGTGCCTGGAGTTCGACCTTACAGGGGTGGGGATCCAATGAGCAGTTCTTC. Its translation: CAWSSTLQGWGSNEQFF.

The rearrangement uses TRBV5-1 and TRBJ1-4, with a possible D match to TRBD1 (5 bases). The CDR3 length is 17 residues. Germline CDR1 and CDR2: SGHRS and YFSETQ. V gave up 1 base and J gave up 7 bases, with 20 bases separating them. The CDR3 region is CASSLSPVRGRSEKLFF. For the CDR3, the DNA is TGCGCCAGCAGCTTGTCTCCGGTTAGGGGCAGGTCTGAAAAACTGTTTTTT. Full variable domain (outside the CDR3, taken from reference TRBV5-1 and TRBJ1-4): KAGVTQTPRYLIKTRGQQVTLSCSPISGHRSVSWYQQTPGQGLQFLFEYFSETQRNKGNFPGRFSGRQFSNSRSEMNVSTLELGDSALYLCASSLSPVRGRSEKLFFGSGTQLSVL.

This clone was counted only a few times. Other DNA sequences in this specimen translate into the identical CDR3. The chain employs TRBV30 and TRBJ1-1; D not resolved. Trimming removed 0 bases at V and 5 bases at J, with 10 bases between. The germline CDR1 and CDR2 sequences are GTSNPN and SVGIG (reference sequence). The CDR3 is made up of 13 amino acids. The DNA of the CDR3 is TGTGCCTGGAGTGTAGGTCGCGGGACTGAAGCTTTCTTT. This codes for CAWSVGRGTEAFF.

In DNA, the CDR3 is TGTGCCAGCAGCTTATCGGGACAGGCTAACTATGGCTACACCTTC. Its protein is CASSLSGQANYGYTF. The V gene is TRBV7-2, the J gene TRBJ1-2; 8 bases agree with TRBD1. The CDR3 extends over 15 amino acids. J was trimmed by 0 bases and V by 2 bases; bases with no gene match: 2. Per the germline V gene, CDR1 is SGHTA and CDR2 is FQGNSA.

In this sample, this clone turned up a few times. This sequence joins TRBV7-6 and TRBJ1-1, with D tentatively TRBD1 (6 bases). The CDR3 is made up of 13 amino acids. The V and J ends lost 1 base and 11 bases respectively, with 14 bases between them. Germline lookup yields CDR1 SGHVS and CDR2 FNYEAQ. For the CDR3, the DNA is TGTGCCAGCAGCTTAGTTCCCAGGGGCCACGCTTTCTTT. Protein sequence: CASSLVPRGHAFF.

The V gene is TRBV25-1, the J gene TRBJ2-7; tentatively, D is TRBD2 (5 bases). The CDR3 runs to 14 residues. Germline V gene lookup returns CDR1 MGHDK and CDR2 SYGVNS. V shed 4 bases and J shed 5 bases, with 15 bases lying between them. The CDR3 DNA reads TGTGCCAGCAGTGCCACCATGGGGAGTGACGAGCAGTACTTC. Translating gives CASSATMGSDEQYF.

The sample holds a few counts of this clone. The J gene is TRBJ2-1, the V gene TRBV7-3, with unresolved D. CDR1 is SGHTA, CDR2 FQGTGA, per germline. Trimming removed 3 bases from V and 0 bases from J, with 15 bases in between. The CDR3 runs to 17 residues. The CDR3 coding sequence is TGTGCCAGCAGCTTCGAAGGCGGCAGCCCCTCCTACAATGAGCAGTTCTTC. Translated, it gives CASSFEGGSPSYNEQFF.

DNA of the CDR3: TGTGCCTGGACAGGATTCAGCACAGATACGCAGTATTTT. The encoded protein is CAWTGFSTDTQYF. The chain is built from TRBV30 and TRBJ2-3; no clear D. V was cut by 4 bases and J by 0 bases, with 8 bases left in between. Germline lookup yields CDR1 GTSNPN and CDR2 SVGIG (reference sequence). The CDR3 sequence is 13 residues long.

This clone was counted a few times. This chain links TRBV29-1 with TRBJ1-6; D might be TRBD1 (6 bases). CDR1 and CDR2 (germline): SQVTM, ANQGSEA. This CDR3 is built from 13 residues. V lost 4 bases to trimming and J lost 9 bases, with 13 bases between them. The CDR3 bases are TGCAGCGTTGCCCAGGGGATTGGTTCACCCCTCCACTTT. This encodes CSVAQGIGSPLHF.